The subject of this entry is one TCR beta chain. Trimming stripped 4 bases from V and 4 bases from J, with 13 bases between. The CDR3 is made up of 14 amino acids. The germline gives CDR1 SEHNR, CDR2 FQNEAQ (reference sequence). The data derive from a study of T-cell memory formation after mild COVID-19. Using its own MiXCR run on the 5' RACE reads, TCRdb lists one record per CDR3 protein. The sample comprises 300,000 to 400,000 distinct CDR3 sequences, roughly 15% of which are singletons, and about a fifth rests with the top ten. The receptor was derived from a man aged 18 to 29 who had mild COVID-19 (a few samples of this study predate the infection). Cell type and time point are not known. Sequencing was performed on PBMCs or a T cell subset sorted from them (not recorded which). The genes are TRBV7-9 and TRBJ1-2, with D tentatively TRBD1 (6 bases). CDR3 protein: CASSSSGGSYGYTF. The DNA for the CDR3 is TGTGCCAGCAGCTCCTCCGGGGGCAGCTATGGCTACACCTTC.